This passage covers 9 T cell receptor beta chains from one sample sequenced in a study of cytomegalovirus exposure and HLA in healthy donors. Use of 60 Vbeta and 13 Jbeta primers characterized the PCR. Method: immunoSEQ multiplex PCR; TCRdb's copy keeps in-frame clones and lacks some. The table lists hundreds of thousands of clones, roughly 81% of them singletons. Sequenced: PBMCs. These receptors were collected from a girl aged 2 to 9 in good health and CMV-seronegative.

CDR3 sequence (DNA): TGCGCCAGCAGCACTACGACAGTTAACTCTGGGGCCAACGTCCTGACTTTC. Its translation: CASSTTTVNSGANVLTF. The chain joins TRBV5-1 to TRBJ2-6, with D perhaps matching TRBD1 (5 bases). CDR1 SGHRS and CDR2 YFSETQ come from the germline V gene. This CDR3 contains 17 residues. V lost 4 bases to trimming and J lost 0 bases, with 14 bases between them.

This chain links TRBV5-1 with TRBJ1-2; the D gene is possibly TRBD1 (6 bases). CDR3 length: 14 amino acids. V lost 0 bases and J lost 8, with 14 bases in between. Germline values: CDR1 SGHRS, CDR2 YFSETQ. The chain's CDR3 is CASSLVRGAWGYTF. The CDR3 coding sequence is TGCGCCAGCAGCTTGGTCCGGGGGGCCTGGGGCTACACCTTC.

This clone has only one observation. No conserved phenylalanine or tryptophan is present at the end of the CDR3, so a read error is the likely explanation. The chain carries TRBV2 and TRBJ1-5; 8 positions match TRBD1. The CDR3 is made up of 16 amino acids. CDR1 and CDR2 (germline): SNHLY, FYNNEI. V lost 6 bases to trimming and J lost 0 bases; unmatched junction nucleotides: 7. CDR3 in DNA: TGTGCCAGCAGCCGAGGACAGGGCTTTAGCAATCAGCCCCAGCATCTT. It translates to CASSRGQGFSNQPQHL.

The chain uses TRBV9 and TRBJ2-7; D is perhaps TRBD2 (7 bases). Trimming removed 0 bases from V and 7 bases from J, with 17 bases in between. The CDR3 spans 15 residues. Germline assignment: CDR1 SGDLS and CDR2 YYNGEE. The CDR3: CASSVDPGGPTEQYF. The CDR3 DNA is TGTGCCAGCAGCGTAGATCCGGGGGGCCCGACGGAGCAGTACTTC.

CDR3 DNA: TGTGCCACCCTTCCGAGGGGGCAGATAAACACCGGGGAGCTGTTTTTT. It codes for CATLPRGQINTGELFF. This chain uses TRBV27 with TRBJ2-2; 7 bases are shared with TRBD1. Germline CDR1 is MNHEY and CDR2 is SMNVEV (reference sequence). V gave up 10 bases and J gave up 2 bases; unmatched junction bases: 13. The CDR3 spans 16 residues.

The chain employs TRBV5-6 and TRBJ1-2; 10 bases align to TRBD1. The CDR3 runs to 15 residues. With V trimmed by 1 base and J by 4 bases, 4 bases remained unmatched. Germline lookup yields CDR1 SGHDT and CDR2 YYEEEE. CDR3 sequence (DNA): TGTGCCAGCAGCTTGTCCCGGACAGGGGGCTATGGCTACACCTTC. Encoded protein: CASSLSRTGGYGYTF.

The chain employs TRBV2 and TRBJ1-1; 8 bases line up with TRBD1. The germline CDR1 and CDR2 sequences are SNHLY and FYNNEI. The junction had 10 bases not matched to a gene; V was cut back by 3 bases and J by 10 bases. This CDR3 has 14 amino acids. The CDR3 DNA reads as TGTGCCAGCAGTGACAATTCTCGACAGGGGACAGCTTTCTTT. Translation gives CASSDNSRQGTAFF.

This clone appeared once. CDR3 protein: CASSPRTGIDTQYF. The CDR3 bases are TGTGCTAGCTCGCCGCGGACAGGGATAGATACGCAGTATTTT. The gene calls are TRBV12-5 and TRBJ2-3; 8 positions match TRBD1. Trimming cost V 9 bases and J 5 bases; bases outside gene matches: 10. This CDR3 comprises 14 residues. Germline CDR1 LGHNT, CDR2 FRNRAP.

The CDR3 sequence is CASSSGRQGLGETQYF. The CDR3 coding sequence is TGTGCCAGCAGCTCAGGACGGCAGGGGTTAGGGGAGACCCAGTACTTC. V is TRBV7-6 and J is TRBJ2-5; possible D gene TRBD1, 6 bases. V lost 4 bases to trimming and J lost 5 bases, with 20 bases between them. Looked up from germline, CDR1 is SGHVS and CDR2 is FNYEAQ. The CDR3 extends over 16 amino acids.